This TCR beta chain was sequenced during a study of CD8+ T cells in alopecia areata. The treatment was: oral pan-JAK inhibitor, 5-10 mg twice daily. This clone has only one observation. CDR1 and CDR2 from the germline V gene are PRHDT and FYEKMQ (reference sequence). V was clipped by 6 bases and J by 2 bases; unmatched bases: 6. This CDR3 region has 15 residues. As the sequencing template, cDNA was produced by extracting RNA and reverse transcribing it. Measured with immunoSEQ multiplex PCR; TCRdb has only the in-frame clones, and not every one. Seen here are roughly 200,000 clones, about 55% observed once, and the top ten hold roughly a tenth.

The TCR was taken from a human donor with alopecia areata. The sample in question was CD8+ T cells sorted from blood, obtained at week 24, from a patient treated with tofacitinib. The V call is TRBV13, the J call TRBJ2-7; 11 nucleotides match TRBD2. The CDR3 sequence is CASRPTSGGAYEQYF. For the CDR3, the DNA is TGTGCCAGCAGACCTACTAGCGGGGGTGCCTACGAGCAGTACTTC.